This T cell receptor (beta chain) was found in a study of radiotherapy plus CTLA-4 blockade in lung cancer listed by TCRdb under 2018. Study-level background: Objective responses were observed in roughly a sixth of enrolled patients, and disease control was achieved in 25% to 35%. The full study reports these points: TCR clones derived from tumors expanded in peripheral blood after treatment with radiotherapy and ipilimumab. Early dynamic changes in blood T cell clones, together with increased serum interferon-beta after radiation, were reported as the strongest predictors of response.

The CDR3 holds 14 amino acids from the cysteine to the phenylalanine. Only the CDR3 DNA stays, 42 bases, in frame from base 1. V is pruned by 5 bases and J by 3 bases, leaving 6 bases of the junction without a gene match. The germline V gene (reference sequence) supplies CDR1 LNHDA and CDR2 SQIVND. The study evaluated CTLA-4 blockade (ipilimumab) given together with focal radiation therapy in patients who had chemo-refractory metastatic non-small-cell lung cancer. The library relied on the immunoSEQ multiplex PCR assay. Here the immuneACCESS table is served through TCRdb, limited to in-frame sequences with V and J called. Missing clones are a known gap in these copies; in checked studies unresolved V genes cover under half, and the rest lacks a known reason. The sample table shows roughly 80,000 clones, and approximately 73% are seen once. The ten largest clones represent roughly a tenth of the sample.

In regard to this clone: Its antigen is still unknown. Base qualities are missing; no much larger clone stands one base away.

The sequence derives from a human donor with non-small cell lung cancer whose response to radiotherapy plus ipilimumab could not be evaluated. The starting material was peripheral blood, obtained from a patient treated with radiotherapy plus ipilimumab. The rearrangement combines TRBV19 with TRBJ1-2; a stretch of 7 junction bases matches TRBD1. The CDR3 amino acid sequence is: CASSPTGDDYGYTF. In nucleotides, the sequence is TGTGCCAGTAGTCCTACAGGGGATGACTATGGCTACACCTTC.